This T cell receptor beta chain is from a study of blood T cell repertoires in COVID-19. Sequencing was performed with immunoSEQ multiplex PCR; in TCRdb, only in-frame clones are kept and a portion is missing. In the table there are more than 300,000 clones, about nine tenths of which are singletons. This CDR3 is built from 15 residues. Germline CDR1 LNHDA, CDR2 SQIVND (reference sequence). Trimming at V came to 3 bases and at J to 4 bases, leaving 7 bases not matched to a gene. This chain connects TRBV19 to TRBJ1-2; 8 positions agree with TRBD1. Sequenced: PBMCs or T cells enriched from blood (not recorded which). This TCR derives from a woman between 18 and 29 years old who had recovered from COVID-19. CDR3: CASSIDRGLGYGYTF. The CDR3 nucleotides read TGTGCCAGTAGTATCGACAGGGGATTAGGCTATGGCTACACCTTC.